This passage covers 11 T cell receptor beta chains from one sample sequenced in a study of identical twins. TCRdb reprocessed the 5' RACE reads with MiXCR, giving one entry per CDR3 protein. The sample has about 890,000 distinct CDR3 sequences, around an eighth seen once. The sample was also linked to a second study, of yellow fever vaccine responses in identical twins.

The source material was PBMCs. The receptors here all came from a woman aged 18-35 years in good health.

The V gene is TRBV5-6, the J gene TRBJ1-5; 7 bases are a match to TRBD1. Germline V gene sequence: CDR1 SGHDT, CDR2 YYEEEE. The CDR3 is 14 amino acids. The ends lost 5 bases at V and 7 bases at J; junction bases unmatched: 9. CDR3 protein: CASSSGQAWQPQHF. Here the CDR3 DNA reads TGTGCCAGCAGTTCTGGACAGGCCTGGCAGCCCCAGCATTTT.

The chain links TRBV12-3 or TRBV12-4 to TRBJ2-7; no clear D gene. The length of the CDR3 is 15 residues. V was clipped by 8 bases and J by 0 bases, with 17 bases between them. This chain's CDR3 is CASRQGPQSSYEQYF. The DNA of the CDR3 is TGTGCCAGCCGACAAGGACCTCAGAGCTCCTACGAGCAGTACTTC.

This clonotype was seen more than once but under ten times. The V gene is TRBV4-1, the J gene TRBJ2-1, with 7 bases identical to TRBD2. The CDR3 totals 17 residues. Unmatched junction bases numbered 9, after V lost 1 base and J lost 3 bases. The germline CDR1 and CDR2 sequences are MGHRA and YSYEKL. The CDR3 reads CASSQGLARGVYNEQFF. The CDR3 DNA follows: TGCGCCAGCAGCCAAGGACTAGCCCGGGGGGTCTACAATGAGCAGTTCTTC.

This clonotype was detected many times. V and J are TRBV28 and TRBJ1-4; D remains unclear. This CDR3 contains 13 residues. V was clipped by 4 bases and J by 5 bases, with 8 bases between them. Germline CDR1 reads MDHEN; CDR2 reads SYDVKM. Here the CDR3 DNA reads TGTGCCAGCAGTTCTAGGGCCAATGAAAAACTGTTTTTT. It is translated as CASSSRANEKLFF.

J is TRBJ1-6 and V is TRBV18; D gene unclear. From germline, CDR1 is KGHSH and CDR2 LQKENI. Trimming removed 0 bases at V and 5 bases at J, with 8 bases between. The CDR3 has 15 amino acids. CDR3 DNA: TGTGCCAGCTCACCACCATCCGGACATAATTCACCCCTCCACTTT. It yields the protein CASSPPSGHNSPLHF.

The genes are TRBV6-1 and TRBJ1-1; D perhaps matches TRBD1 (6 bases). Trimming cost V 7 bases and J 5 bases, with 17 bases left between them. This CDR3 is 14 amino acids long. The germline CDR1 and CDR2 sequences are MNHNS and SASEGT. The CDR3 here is CASTLGGHGTEAFF. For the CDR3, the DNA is TGTGCCAGCACCCTAGGGGGGCATGGGACTGAAGCTTTCTTT.

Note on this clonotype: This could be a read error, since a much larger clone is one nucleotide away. CDR3 coding DNA: TGTGCCAGCAGTTCGACAAACTCCTTCAATGAGCAGTTCTTC. This sequence encodes CASSSTNSFNEQFF. The J gene is TRBJ2-1, the V gene TRBV27; the D is unclear. The CDR3 length is 14 residues. In germline, CDR1 is MNHEY, CDR2 SMNVEV (reference sequence).

This CDR3 is CASSLEQGLTEAFF. In DNA form, the CDR3 reads TGTGCCAGCAGCTTAGAGCAGGGTTTGACTGAAGCTTTCTTT. The rearrangement links TRBV13 to TRBJ1-1, with a weak D call TRBD1 (5 bases). Germline V gene data show CDR1 as PRHDT and CDR2 as FYEKMQ (reference sequence). CDR3 length equals 14 residues. V was cut by 1 base and J by 5 bases, with 11 bases left in between.

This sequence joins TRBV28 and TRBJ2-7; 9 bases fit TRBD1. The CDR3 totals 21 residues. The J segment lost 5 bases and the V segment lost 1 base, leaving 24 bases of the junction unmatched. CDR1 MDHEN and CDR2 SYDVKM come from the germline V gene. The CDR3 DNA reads TGTGCCAGCAGTTTATACCCCGCGGCGGGACAGGGTAGATTAGCGATCCACGAGCAGTACTTC. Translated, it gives CASSLYPAAGQGRLAIHEQYF.

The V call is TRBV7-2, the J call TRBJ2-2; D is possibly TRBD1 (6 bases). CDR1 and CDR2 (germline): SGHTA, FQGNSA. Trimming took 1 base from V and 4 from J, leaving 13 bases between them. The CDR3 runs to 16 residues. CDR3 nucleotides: TGTGCCAGCAGCTTAGAGCAGGGGAGATTCACCGGGGAGCTGTTTTTT. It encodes CASSLEQGRFTGELFF.

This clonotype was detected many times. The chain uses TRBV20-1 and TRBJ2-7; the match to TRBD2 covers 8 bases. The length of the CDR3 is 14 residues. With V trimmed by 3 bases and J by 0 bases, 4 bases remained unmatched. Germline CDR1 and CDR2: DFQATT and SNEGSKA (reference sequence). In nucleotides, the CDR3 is TGCAGTGCTAGGCCCGGGACTAGCTCCTACGAGCAGTACTTC. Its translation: CSARPGTSSYEQYF.